The rows below give T cell receptor beta chains drawn from one sample of a study of cytomegalovirus exposure and HLA in healthy donors. Generated by immunoSEQ multiplex PCR, the TCRdb table keeps only in-frame clones and is missing some. The table records around 150,000 clones, roughly 79% of them present only once. Sequencing was performed on PBMCs. All receptors come from a woman aged 25 to 39 in good health and CMV-seronegative. The CDR3 runs from the conserved cysteine through the conserved F or W. A D gene is named only where the DNA matches it firmly. Clone size is stated in some rows and not others, as once, few, many or a class when expanded.

TRBD1,few,TRBV5-6,TRBJ1-2,TGTGCCAGCAGATATTTAACAGGGGGAATAAACTATGGCTACACCTTC,CASRYLTGGINYGYTF
.,once,TRBV5-1,TRBJ1-4,TGCGCCAGCAGTCCGGGACTCCATCAGGAGGGTGAAAAACTGTTTTTT,CASSPGLHQEGEKLFF
.,.,TRBV7-3,TRBJ1-1,TGTGCCAGCAGCTCTGGAAGCACAGGAAGAGCTTTCTTT,CASSSGSTGRAFF
.,.,TRBV12-5,TRBJ2-1,TGTGCTAGTGGGCTCGGGAGTAGCGTGGGGGAGCAGTTCTTC,CASGLGSSVGEQFF
.,.,TRBV5-1,TRBJ2-1,TGCGCCAGCAGCTCCGGTAAACTTAACAATGAGCAGTTCTTC,CASSSGKLNNEQFF
.,.,TRBV6-1,TRBJ2-4,TGTGCCAGCAGTGAAAGAACAGGGTTCTACTCCAAAAACATTCAGTACTTC,CASSERTGFYSKNIQYF
.,.,TRBV27,TRBJ2-2,TGTGCCAGCAGGACAGGGAACACCGGGGAGCTGTTTTTT,CASRTGNTGELFF
.,once,TRBV4-2,TRBJ1-3,TGTGCCAGCAGCCCGTCCGAGGGAACCTCTGGAAACACCATATATTTT,CASSPSEGTSGNTIYF
.,.,TRBV14,TRBJ2-5,TGTGCCAGCAGCCAAGCGGAGACCCAGTACTTC,CASSQAETQYF
.,.,TRBV7-9,TRBJ1-1,TGTGCCAGCAGCTTCGGGACTGAAGCTTTCTTT,CASSFGTEAFF
.,once,TRBV5-4,TRBJ1-1,TGTGCCAGCAGCTGGGGCTCCCGGGAAGCTTTCTTT,CASSWGSREAFF
.,.,TRBV5-4,TRBJ2-3,TGTGCCAGCAGCCTCCGCCAACTCTATGGCACAGATACGCAGTATTTT,CASSLRQLYGTDTQYF
.,.,TRBV29-1,TRBJ2-1,TGCAGCGTTGATCCAGGGTGGGACAATGAGCAGTTCTTC,CSVDPGWDNEQFF
.,once,TRBV28,TRBJ1-5,TGTGCCAGCAGTTTGGGTCGGACAGCACATCAGCCCCAGCATTTT,CASSLGRTAHQPQHF
.,.,TRBV6-1,TRBJ1-3,TGTGCCAGCAGTGAAGCGCTTCGGGGGGGGCTAGTTTCTGGAAACACCATATATTTT,CASSEALRGGLVSGNTIYF
.,.,TRBV7-3,TRBJ2-7,TGTGCCAGCAGCTTAACGGCTCCAGGGGCCCGCGAGCAGTACTTC,CASSLTAPGAREQYF
TRBD2,.,TRBV6-1,TRBJ2-1,TGTGCCAGCCAAGAGGTGCTAGCGGGGTACAATGAGCAGTTCTTC,CASQEVLAGYNEQFF
.,few,TRBV6-6,TRBJ1-1,TGTGCCAGCAGTTACTCGAGAGGGGGAACTGAAGCTTTCTTT,CASSYSRGGTEAFF
TRBD1,once,TRBV14,TRBJ1-6,TGTGCCAGCAGCCAGCACAGGGGAGGTTCACCCCTCCACTTT,CASSQHRGGSPLHF
.,.,TRBV11-2,TRBJ2-1,TGTGCCAGCAGCTTAATGGGCGTTGTTGCCAACAATGAGCAGTTCTTC,CASSLMGVVANNEQFF
TRBD2,.,TRBV2,TRBJ2-7,TGTGCCAGCATCGAGGGGACTAGCGGGGGGGCCGGTTACGAGCAGTACTTC,CASIEGTSGGAGYEQYF
TRBD1,once,TRBV6-5,TRBJ1-2,TGTGCCACCGCAGAGGGACAGGGTTTTGGCTACACCTTC,CATAEGQGFGYTF
TRBD1,once,TRBV5-1,TRBJ2-1,TGCGCCAGCAGCTCCCCGCGTGGCCAGGGGGCGCCTCGAGGTGAGCAGTTCTTC,CASSSPRGQGAPRGEQFF
.,.,TRBV19,TRBJ1-1,TGTGCCAGTAGTTTGACAGCAAACTTGAACACTGAAGCTTTCTTT,CASSLTANLNTEAFF
.,.,TRBV4-3,TRBJ2-2,TGCGCCAGCAGCCAAGAGTACGGCACCGGGGAGCTGTTTTTT,CASSQEYGTGELFF
TRBD2,.,TRBV27,TRBJ2-1,TGTGCCAGCAGGCGGGCGGGGGGGCCAAATGAGCAGTTCTTC,CASRRAGGPNEQFF
TRBD1,.,TRBV7-8,TRBJ2-5,TGTGCCAGCAGCTTTTGGCGGGACAGGGGGAGGGAGACCCAGTACTTC,CASSFWRDRGRETQYF
.,.,TRBV9,TRBJ1-1,TGTGCCAGCAGCGTAGGCGCGGGGGCGTCTGTCGCTGAAGCTTTCTTT,CASSVGAGASVAEAFF
.,.,TRBV18,TRBJ1-1,TGTGCCAGCTCGGGGAAACAGGGGAACACTGAAGCTTTCTTT,CASSGKQGNTEAFF
TRBD1,once,TRBV2,TRBJ1-4,TGTGCCAGCAGTGACATCGACAGGGTGTTTGAAAAACTGTTTTTT,CASSDIDRVFEKLFF
TRBD1,few,TRBV6-5,TRBJ2-3,TGTGCCAGCAGTTACCGGACAGGGAGCACAGATACGCAGTATTTT,CASSYRTGSTDTQYF
.,.,TRBV7-3,TRBJ2-5,TGTGCCAGCAGCCATGACAGGACAGAGACCCAGTACTTC,CASSHDRTETQYF
.,.,TRBV19,TRBJ2-3,TGTGCCAGTAGCGGACATAGCACAGATACGCAGTATTTT,CASSGHSTDTQYF
TRBD2,.,TRBV11-3,TRBJ2-2,TGTGCCAGCAGCTTATTAGCGGGGGCGAACACCGGGGAGCTGTTTTTT,CASSLLAGANTGELFF
TRBD1,.,TRBV5-8,TRBJ2-7,TGTGCCAGCAGAGGGGGCCGGGACCCTTACTACGAGCAGTACTTC,CASRGGRDPYYEQYF
TRBD1,.,TRBV5-8,TRBJ1-1,TGTGCCAGCAGCTTGGGGGACAGGCCTAACACTGAAGCTTTCTTT,CASSLGDRPNTEAFF
.,few,TRBV7-3,TRBJ2-2,TGTGCCAGCAGCGGGCGGGTCGGATTCACCGGGGAGCTGTTTTTT,CASSGRVGFTGELFF
.,.,TRBV2,TRBJ1-2,TGTGCCAGCAAGGGACATAACTATGGCTACACCTTC,CASKGHNYGYTF
TRBD1,.,TRBV19,TRBJ1-2,TGTGCCAGTAGTACTACAGGGGGAAGAGGCTATGGCTACACCTTC,CASSTTGGRGYGYTF
.,few,TRBV6-5,TRBJ1-2,TGTGCCAGCAGGGACCCAGTCCAGGGAAATGATGGTTACACCTTC,CASRDPVQGNDGYTF
.,few,TRBV30,TRBJ2-7,TGTGCCTGGGGACAGAGCTCCTACGAGCAGTACTTC,CAWGQSSYEQYF
TRBD2,.,TRBV5-1,TRBJ2-1,TGCGCCAGCAGCCCGTTAGGTAGCGGGGGATCCTACAATGAGCAGTTCTTC,CASSPLGSGGSYNEQFF
.,.,TRBV6-1,TRBJ2-7,TGTGCCAGCAGTGATTTAGGGGTAAGCTACGAGCAGTACTTC,CASSDLGVSYEQYF
.,few,TRBV6-4,TRBJ1-1,TGTGCCAGCAGTGACTCATCGGGGGGTAACACTGAAGCTTTCTTT,CASSDSSGGNTEAFF
.,few,TRBV6-6,TRBJ2-7,TGTGCCAGCAGTTCCGAGACAGCTACCTACGAGCAGTACTTC,CASSSETATYEQYF
.,.,TRBV11-2,TRBJ1-6,TGTGCCAGCAGCTTAGACCCAGGGGAAAATTCACCCCTCCACTTT,CASSLDPGENSPLHF
.,.,TRBV14,TRBJ2-3,TGTGCCAGCAGCCAAGTAGTTAGCCGCATCACAGATACGCAGTATTTT,CASSQVVSRITDTQYF
.,.,TRBV9,TRBJ2-3,TGTGCCAGCAGCGTAGGGGCTGCAGACACAGATACGCAGTATTTT,CASSVGAADTDTQYF
TRBD1,.,TRBV15,TRBJ1-2,TGTGCCACCAGCAGAGATGAGCGACAGGGCCTGCGCGGGTATGGCTACACCTTC,CATSRDERQGLRGYGYTF
TRBD1,few,TRBV5-1,TRBJ1-1,TGCGCCAGCTCTACCCTCGGGACAGCGAACACTGAAGCTTTCTTT,CASSTLGTANTEAFF
.,once,TRBV7-7,TRBJ2-7,TGTGCTAGCAGCCCGCCGGAGGGAGGTCAGTACTTC,CASSPPEGGQYF
.,.,TRBV6-5,TRBJ1-1,TGTGCCAGCAGTTACTCGGGCATCGGGGGTGAAGCTTTCTTT,CASSYSGIGGEAFF
.,few,TRBV18,TRBJ1-3,TGTGCCAGCTCACCATCGACTCGTAGCTCTGGAAACACCATATATTTT,CASSPSTRSSGNTIYF
.,.,TRBV18,TRBJ1-4,TGTGCCAGCTCACAGGACCAGGGGTCAACTAATGAAAAACTGTTTTTT,CASSQDQGSTNEKLFF
.,.,TRBV4-1,TRBJ2-7,TGCGCCAGCAGCCAAGGGTGGAGCATATCCTACGAGCAGTACTTC,CASSQGWSISYEQYF
.,.,TRBV4-3,TRBJ1-1,TGCGCCAGCAGCCACGGGACATTATCTGAAGCTTTCTTT,CASSHGTLSEAFF
.,once,TRBV5-1,TRBJ2-7,TGCGCCAGCAGCTTGAACTACTACGAGCAGTACTTC,CASSLNYYEQYF
TRBD1,.,TRBV4-1,TRBJ2-5,TGCGCCAGCAGCCAGACACCGGGACAGGGGGTAGAGACCCAGTACTTC,CASSQTPGQGVETQYF
.,once,TRBV19,TRBJ1-5,TGTGCCAGTAGTCGTTCAGGGAGCAATCAGCCCCAGCATTTT,CASSRSGSNQPQHF
TRBD1,.,TRBV6-5,TRBJ1-2,TGTGCCAGCAGTTACAGTGGGACAGGGTTTAACTATGGCTACACCTTC,CASSYSGTGFNYGYTF